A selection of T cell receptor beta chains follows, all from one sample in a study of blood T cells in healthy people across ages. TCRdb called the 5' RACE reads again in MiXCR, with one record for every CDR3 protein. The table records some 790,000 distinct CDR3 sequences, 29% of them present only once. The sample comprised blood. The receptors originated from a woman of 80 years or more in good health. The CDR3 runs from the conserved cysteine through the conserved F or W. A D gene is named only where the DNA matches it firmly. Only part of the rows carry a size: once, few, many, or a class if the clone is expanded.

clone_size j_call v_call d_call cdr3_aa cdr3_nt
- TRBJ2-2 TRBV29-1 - CSGGDNTGELFF TGCAGCGGGGGGGACAACACCGGGGAGCTGTTTTTT
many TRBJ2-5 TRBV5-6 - CASSLGGAEQYF TGTGCCAGCAGCTTGGGGGGGGCTGAGCAGTACTTC
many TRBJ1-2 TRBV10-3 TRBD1 CAISEGLTGFGYTF TGTGCCATCAGTGAGGGTTTGACAGGGTTTGGCTACACCTTC
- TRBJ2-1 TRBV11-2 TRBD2 CASSAASGIGEQFF TGTGCCAGCAGCGCTGCTAGCGGGATAGGTGAGCAGTTCTTC
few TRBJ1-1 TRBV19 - CASSIDTEAFF TGTGCCAGTAGTATCGACACTGAAGCTTTCTTT
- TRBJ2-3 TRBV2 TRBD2 CASRAGTSGGHSTDTQYF TGTGCCAGCAGAGCCGGGACTAGCGGGGGTCACAGCACAGATACGCAGTATTTT
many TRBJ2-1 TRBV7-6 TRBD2 CASSLAGLAGVNEQFF TGTGCCAGCAGCTTAGCCGGGCTAGCGGGGGTAAATGAGCAGTTCTTC
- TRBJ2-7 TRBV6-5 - CASSPRTHSYEQYF TGTGCCAGCAGTCCGAGGACACACTCCTACGAGCAGTACTTC
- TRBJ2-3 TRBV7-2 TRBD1 CASSTDRGGTDTQYF TGTGCCAGCAGCACGGACAGGGGGGGCACAGATACGCAGTATTTT
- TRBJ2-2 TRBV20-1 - CSARTAGELFF TGCAGTGCTAGGACGGCCGGGGAGCTGTTTTTT
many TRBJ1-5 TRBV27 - CASRTTGDNQPQHF TGTGCCAGCAGAACAACAGGTGACAATCAGCCCCAGCATTTT
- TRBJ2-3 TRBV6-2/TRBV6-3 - CASTKEEKSTDTQYF TGTGCCAGCACCAAAGAGGAGAAGAGCACAGATACGCAGTATTTT
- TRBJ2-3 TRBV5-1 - CASSPSLVTDTQYF TGCGCCAGCAGCCCATCACTAGTTACAGATACGCAGTATTTT
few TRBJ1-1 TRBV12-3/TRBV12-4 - CASSLFGVGEAFF TGTGCCAGCAGTTTATTTGGGGTTGGTGAAGCTTTCTTT
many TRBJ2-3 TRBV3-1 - CASSPYSGTDTQYF TGTGCCAGCAGCCCATATTCCGGCACAGATACGCAGTATTTT
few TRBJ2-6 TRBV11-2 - CASHQLSGANVLTF TGTGCCAGCCATCAACTTTCCGGGGCCAACGTCCTGACTTTC
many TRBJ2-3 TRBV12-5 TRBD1 CASGLTGGSPNTQYF TGTGCTAGTGGTTTGACAGGGGGCTCACCAAATACGCAGTATTTT
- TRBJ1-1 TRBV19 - CASSLASVDLGEAFF TGTGCCAGTAGTTTGGCATCCGTTGATTTGGGTGAAGCTTTCTTT
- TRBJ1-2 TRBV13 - CARSVRGGGTNYGYTF TGTGCCCGCAGTGTACGGGGAGGAGGGACCAACTATGGCTACACCTTC
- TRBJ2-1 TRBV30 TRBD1 CAWSENRGLGQFF TGTGCCTGGAGTGAAAACAGGGGGCTGGGGCAGTTCTTC
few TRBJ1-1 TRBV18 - CASSPAIQNTEAFF TGTGCCAGCTCACCGGCCATACAGAACACTGAAGCTTTCTTT
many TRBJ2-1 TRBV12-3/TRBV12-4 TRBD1 CASGGQGGNYNEQFF TGTGCCAGCGGAGGACAGGGGGGTAACTACAATGAGCAGTTCTTC
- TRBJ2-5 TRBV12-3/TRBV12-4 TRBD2 CASTLQEGTSGRWRETQYF TGTGCCAGCACCCTACAGGAGGGGACTAGCGGGAGGTGGAGAGAGACCCAGTACTTC
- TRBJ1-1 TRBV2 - CASMGRENTEAFF TGTGCCAGCATGGGCAGGGAGAACACTGAAGCTTTCTTT
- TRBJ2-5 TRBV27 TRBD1 CASSPTTGRNEQYF TGTGCCAGCAGTCCAACGACAGGGAGAAATGAGCAGTACTTC
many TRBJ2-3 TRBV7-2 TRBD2 CASSLAYARGGADTQYF TGTGCCAGCAGCTTAGCGTACGCGCGGGGGGGCGCAGATACGCAGTATTTT
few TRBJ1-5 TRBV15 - CATSRDGSPQPQHF TGTGCCACCAGCAGAGATGGTTCACCTCAGCCCCAGCATTTT
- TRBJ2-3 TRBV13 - CASSLDDRTADTQYF TGTGCCAGCAGCTTAGATGACAGGACCGCAGATACGCAGTATTTT
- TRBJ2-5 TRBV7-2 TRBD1 CASSLASGTGGWETQYF TGTGCCAGCAGCTTAGCGTCCGGGACAGGGGGCTGGGAGACCCAGTACTTC
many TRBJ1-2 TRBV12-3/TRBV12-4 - CASSLQGNIGYTF TGTGCCAGCAGTTTGCAGGGGAACATCGGCTACACCTTC
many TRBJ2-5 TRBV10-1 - CASSELGDQETQYF TGCGCCAGCAGTGAGTTAGGAGACCAAGAGACCCAGTACTTC
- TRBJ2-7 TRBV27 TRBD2 CASSLRRASGASYEQYF TGTGCCAGCAGTTTACGGAGGGCTAGCGGGGCCTCCTACGAGCAGTACTTC
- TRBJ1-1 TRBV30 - CAWERPQWRSTEAFF TGTGCCTGGGAGAGGCCACAGTGGAGGAGCACTGAAGCTTTCTTT
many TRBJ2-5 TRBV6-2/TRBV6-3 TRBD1 CASSRGTGTWETQYF TGTGCCAGCAGTCGCGGGACAGGGACTTGGGAGACCCAGTACTTC
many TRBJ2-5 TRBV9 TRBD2 CASSVAGGNGETQYF TGTGCCAGCAGCGTAGCGGGGGGGAACGGAGAGACCCAGTACTTC
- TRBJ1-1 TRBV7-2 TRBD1 CASSPWQGALNTEAFF TGTGCCAGCAGCCCTTGGCAGGGGGCCTTGAACACTGAAGCTTTCTTT
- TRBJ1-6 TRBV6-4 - CASSGLPNSPLHF TGTGCCAGCTCCGGACTGCCAAATTCACCCCTCCACTTT
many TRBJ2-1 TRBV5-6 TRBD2 CASSYIAGGPGEQFF TGTGCCAGCAGCTATATAGCGGGGGGGCCGGGTGAGCAGTTCTTC
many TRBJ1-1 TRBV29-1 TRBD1 CSVYLTGQMNTEAFF TGCAGCGTGTATCTGACAGGGCAAATGAACACTGAAGCTTTCTTT
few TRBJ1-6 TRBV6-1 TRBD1 CASRPGQRNSPLHF TGTGCCAGCAGACCGGGACAGCGGAATTCACCCCTCCACTTT
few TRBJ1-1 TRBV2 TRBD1 CASNMGQGIAEAFF TGTGCCAGCAATATGGGACAGGGGATCGCTGAAGCTTTCTTT
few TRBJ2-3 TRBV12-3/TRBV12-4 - CASRPDDLSTDTEYF TGTGCCAGCAGACCGGACGATCTGAGCACAGATACGGAATATTTT
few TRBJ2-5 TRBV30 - CAWTHRRGYQETQYF TGTGCCTGGACCCACCGGAGGGGGTACCAAGAGACCCAGTACTTC
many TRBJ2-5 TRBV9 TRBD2 CASSVQAGEQETQYF TGTGCCAGCAGCGTACAAGCGGGGGAACAAGAGACCCAGTACTTC
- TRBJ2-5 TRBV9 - CASSGSVQGNNEQYF TGTGCCAGCAGCGGCAGTGTTCAGGGCAACAATGAGCAGTACTTC
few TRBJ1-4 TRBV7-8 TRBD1 CASSLGWTGPPNEKLFF TGTGCCAGCAGCTTAGGTTGGACAGGCCCACCTAATGAAAAACTGTTTTTT
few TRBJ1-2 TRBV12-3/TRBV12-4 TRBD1 CASTSDRGLLGYTF TGTGCCAGCACTTCGGACAGGGGCCTGTTAGGCTACACCTTC
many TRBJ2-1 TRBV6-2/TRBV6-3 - CASSLKRSEQFF TGTGCCAGCAGCCTCAAGCGGAGTGAGCAGTTCTTC
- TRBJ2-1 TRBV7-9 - CASISAGTIRGGEQFF TGTGCCAGCATATCTGCGGGGACAATCCGAGGGGGTGAGCAGTTCTTC
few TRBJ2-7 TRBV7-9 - CASSLGLSGGQYNEQYF TGTGCCAGCAGCTTAGGACTGTCAGGGGGGCAGTACAATGAGCAGTACTTC
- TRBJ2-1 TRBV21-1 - CASSKDIGYNEQFF TGTGCCAGCAGCAAAGATATAGGATACAATGAGCAGTTCTTC
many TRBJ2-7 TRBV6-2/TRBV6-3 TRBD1 CASSYDLDRLSHEQYF TGTGCCAGCAGTTACGACTTGGACAGGCTTTCACACGAGCAGTACTTC
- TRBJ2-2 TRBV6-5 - CAGSRLGANTGELFF TGTGCCGGCAGCAGACTGGGGGCGAACACCGGGGAGCTGTTTTTT
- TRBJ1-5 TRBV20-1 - CSALGRQNQPQHF TGCAGTGCTCTCGGCAGACAGAATCAGCCCCAGCATTTT